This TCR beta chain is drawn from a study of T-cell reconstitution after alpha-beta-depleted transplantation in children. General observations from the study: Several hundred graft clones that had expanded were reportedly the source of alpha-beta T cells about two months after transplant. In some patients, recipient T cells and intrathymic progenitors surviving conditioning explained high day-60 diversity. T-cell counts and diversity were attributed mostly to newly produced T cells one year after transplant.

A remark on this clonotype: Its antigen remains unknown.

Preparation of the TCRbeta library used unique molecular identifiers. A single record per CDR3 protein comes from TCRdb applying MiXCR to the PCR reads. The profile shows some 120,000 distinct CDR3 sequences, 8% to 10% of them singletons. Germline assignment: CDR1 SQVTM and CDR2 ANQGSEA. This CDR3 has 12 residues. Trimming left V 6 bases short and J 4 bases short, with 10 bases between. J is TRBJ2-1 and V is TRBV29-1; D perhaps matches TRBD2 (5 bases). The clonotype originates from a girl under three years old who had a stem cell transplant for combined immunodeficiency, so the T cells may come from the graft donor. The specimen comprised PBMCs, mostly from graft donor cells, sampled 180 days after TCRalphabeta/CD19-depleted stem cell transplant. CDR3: CSVETKYNEQFF. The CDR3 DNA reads TGCAGCGTGGAGACTAAATACAATGAGCAGTTCTTC.